The clone carrying this TCR beta chain has at least ten counts. No antigen is known for it. The data were taken from a study of Graves' ophthalmopathy and Graves' hyperthyroidism. Patients were excluded if they had other autoimmune diseases or uncontrolled infections, and likewise if pregnancy or lactation applied. Beta-chain TCR CDR3 regions were amplified from RNA transcripts. An initial RT-PCR round employing HTBI primers preceded a second-round multiplex PCR. TCRdb re-called the multiplex PCR reads with MiXCR, one entry per CDR3 protein. The repertoire consists of 350,000 to 400,000 distinct CDR3 sequences, with around 19% occurring once and the leading ten covering 1.6%. CDR3 length: 14 amino acids. Germline lookup yields CDR1 LNHDA and CDR2 SQIVND (reference sequence). V was cut by 3 bases and J by 0 bases, with 8 bases left in between. Study conclusions and caveats: Most expanded thyroid clonotypes above 0.001 frequency also appeared in blood. Ophthalmopathy progression was predicted with 55% to 71% sensitivity and 72% to 75% specificity. Separation of ophthalmopathy from stable hyperthyroidism was achieved by a 13-signature model, at around 89% sensitivity and approximately 84% specificity.

The J gene is TRBJ1-1, the V gene TRBV19; D ambiguous. This TCR was recovered from a woman between 18 and 29 years old with Graves' ophthalmopathy. Sequencing input: peripheral blood. This chain's CDR3 is CASSIRTVNTEAFF. In nucleotides, the CDR3 is TGTGCCAGTAGTATCCGGACGGTGAACACTGAAGCTTTCTTT.